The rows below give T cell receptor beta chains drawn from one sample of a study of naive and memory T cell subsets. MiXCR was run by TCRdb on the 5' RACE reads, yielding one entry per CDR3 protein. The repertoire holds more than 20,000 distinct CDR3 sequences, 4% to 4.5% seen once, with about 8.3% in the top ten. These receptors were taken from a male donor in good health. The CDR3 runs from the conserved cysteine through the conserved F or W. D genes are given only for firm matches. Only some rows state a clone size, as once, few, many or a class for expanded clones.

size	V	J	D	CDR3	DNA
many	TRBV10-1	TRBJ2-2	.	CASSHAPSTGELFF	TGCGCCAGCAGTCATGCGCCGAGCACCGGGGAGCTGTTTTTT
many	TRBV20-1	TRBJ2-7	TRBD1	CSATTGDVSYEQYF	TGCAGTGCTACCACAGGGGACGTTTCCTACGAGCAGTACTTC
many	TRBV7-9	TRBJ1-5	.	CASSLGGVGNQPQHF	TGTGCCAGCAGCTTAGGGGGCGTCGGCAATCAGCCCCAGCATTTT
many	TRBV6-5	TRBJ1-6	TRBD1	CASSYSRDSRSPLHF	TGTGCCAGCAGTTACTCCCGGGACAGCCGTTCACCCCTCCACTTT
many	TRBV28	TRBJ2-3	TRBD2	CASSLLAGGPGGQYF	TGTGCCAGCAGTTTGTTGGCGGGAGGCCCTGGAGGGCAGTATTTT
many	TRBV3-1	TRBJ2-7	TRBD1	CASSHYRGVSYEQYF	TGTGCCAGCAGCCACTACAGGGGGGTATCCTACGAGCAGTACTTC
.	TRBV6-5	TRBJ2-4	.	CASRPGAVAKNIQYF	TGTGCCAGCAGGCCGGGGGCAGTAGCCAAAAACATTCAGTACTTC
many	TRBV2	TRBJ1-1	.	CASSEGQMNTEAFF	TGTGCCAGCAGTGAAGGACAGATGAACACTGAAGCTTTCTTT
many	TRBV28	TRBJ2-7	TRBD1	CASNPKQGANHEQYF	TGTGCCAGCAATCCGAAACAGGGGGCGAACCACGAGCAGTACTTC
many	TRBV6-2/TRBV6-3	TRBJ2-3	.	CASSYSFVGATTDTQYF	TGTGCCAGCAGTTACTCGTTTGTGGGGGCTACCACAGATACGCAGTATTTT
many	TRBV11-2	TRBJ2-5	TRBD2	CASSFEWAGGQETQYF	TGTGCCAGCAGTTTTGAATGGGCGGGAGGACAAGAGACCCAGTACTTC
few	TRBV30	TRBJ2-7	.	CAWSVVHYEQYF	TGTGCCTGGAGTGTTGTCCACTACGAGCAGTACTTC
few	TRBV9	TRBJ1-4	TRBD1	CASSAPGQPNEKLFF	TGTGCCAGCAGCGCCCCGGGACAGCCGAATGAAAAACTGTTTTTT
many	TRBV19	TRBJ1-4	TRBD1	CASSPGLGQNEKLFF	TGTGCCAGTAGTCCCGGGTTGGGACAGAATGAAAAACTGTTTTTT
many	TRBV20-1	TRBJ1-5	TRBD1	CSARSGTEPQHF	TGCAGTGCTAGGTCCGGGACAGAGCCCCAGCATTTT
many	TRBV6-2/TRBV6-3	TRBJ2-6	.	CASSYPARSGANVLTF	TGTGCCAGCAGTTACCCGGCCCGCTCTGGGGCCAACGTCCTGACTTTC
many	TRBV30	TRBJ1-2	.	CAWQRNYGYTF	TGTGCCTGGCAGAGAAACTATGGCTACACCTTC
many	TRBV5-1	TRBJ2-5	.	CASRGKEVQETQYF	TGCGCCAGCAGAGGGAAGGAGGTCCAAGAGACCCAGTACTTC
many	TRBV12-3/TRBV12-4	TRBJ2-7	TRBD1	CASSLGTGAYEQYF	TGTGCCAGCAGTTTAGGGACAGGGGCCTACGAGCAGTACTTC
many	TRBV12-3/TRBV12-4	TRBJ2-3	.	CASSLAGSTDTQYF	TGTGCCAGCAGTTTAGCGGGTAGCACAGATACGCAGTATTTT
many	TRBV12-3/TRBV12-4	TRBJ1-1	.	CASSFKGGRTEAFF	TGTGCCAGCAGTTTTAAGGGAGGACGCACTGAAGCTTTCTTT
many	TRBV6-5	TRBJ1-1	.	CASSYSSFGQVNTEAFF	TGTGCCAGCAGTTACTCGTCTTTTGGACAAGTGAACACTGAAGCTTTCTTT
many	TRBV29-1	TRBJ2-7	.	CSAAPGSYEQYF	TGCAGCGCTGCTCCAGGGTCCTACGAGCAGTACTTC
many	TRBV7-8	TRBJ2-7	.	CASSTEGVSYEQYF	TGTGCCAGCAGCACGGAAGGGGTCTCCTACGAGCAGTACTTC
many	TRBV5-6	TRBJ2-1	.	CASSFWSSDDEQFF	TGTGCCAGCAGCTTTTGGTCTAGCGACGATGAGCAGTTCTTC
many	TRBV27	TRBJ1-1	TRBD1	CASSPGTANTEAFF	TGTGCCAGCAGCCCCGGGACAGCGAACACTGAAGCTTTCTTT
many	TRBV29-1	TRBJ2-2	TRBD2	CSVMLWGLAGARVYTGELFF	TGCAGCGTTATGTTGTGGGGACTAGCGGGAGCCCGAGTTTACACCGGGGAGCTGTTTTTT
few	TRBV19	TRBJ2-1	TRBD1	CASSKAGTGMSYNEQFF	TGTGCCAGTAGTAAAGCCGGGACAGGGATGTCCTACAATGAGCAGTTCTTC
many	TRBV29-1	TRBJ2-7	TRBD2	CSVEDPGGRTNYEQYF	TGCAGCGTTGAAGATCCCGGCGGGAGGACTAACTACGAGCAGTACTTC
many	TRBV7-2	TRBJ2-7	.	CASSSGVPYEQYF	TGTGCCAGCAGCTCCGGAGTACCCTACGAGCAGTACTTC
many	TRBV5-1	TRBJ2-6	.	CASSSLASGANVLTF	TGCGCCAGCAGCTCGCTAGCTTCTGGGGCCAACGTCCTGACTTTC
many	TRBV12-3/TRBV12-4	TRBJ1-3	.	CASSFVPSGNTIYF	TGTGCCAGCAGTTTTGTCCCCTCTGGAAACACCATATATTTT
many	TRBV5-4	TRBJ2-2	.	CASSFRQTGELFF	TGTGCCAGCAGCTTCAGGCAAACCGGGGAGCTGTTTTTT